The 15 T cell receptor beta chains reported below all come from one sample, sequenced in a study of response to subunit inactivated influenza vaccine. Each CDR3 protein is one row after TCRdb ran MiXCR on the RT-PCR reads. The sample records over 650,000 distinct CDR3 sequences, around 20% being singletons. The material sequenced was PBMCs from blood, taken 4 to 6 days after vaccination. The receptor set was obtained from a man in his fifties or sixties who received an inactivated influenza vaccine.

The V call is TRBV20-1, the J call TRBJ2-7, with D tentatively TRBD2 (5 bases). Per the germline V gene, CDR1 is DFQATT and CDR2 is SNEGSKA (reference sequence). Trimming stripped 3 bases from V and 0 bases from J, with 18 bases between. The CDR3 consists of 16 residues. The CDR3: CSARGTQAEHSYEQYF. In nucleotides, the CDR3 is TGCAGTGCTAGGGGCACACAAGCGGAACACTCCTACGAGCAGTACTTC.

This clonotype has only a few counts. The chain's CDR3 is CGSTDSYNEQFF. In DNA form, the CDR3 reads TGTGGGAGTACCGACTCCTACAATGAGCAGTTCTTC. The genes are TRBV27 and TRBJ2-1; unclear D gene. CDR1 MNHEY and CDR2 SMNVEV come from the germline V gene (reference sequence). The CDR3 length is 12 residues.

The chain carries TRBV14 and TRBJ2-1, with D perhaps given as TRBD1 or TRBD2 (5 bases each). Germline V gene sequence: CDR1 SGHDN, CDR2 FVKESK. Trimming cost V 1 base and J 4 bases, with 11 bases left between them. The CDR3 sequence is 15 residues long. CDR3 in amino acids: CASSQGDPKYNEQFF. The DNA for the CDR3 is TGTGCCAGCAGCCAAGGGGACCCCAAGTACAATGAGCAGTTCTTC.

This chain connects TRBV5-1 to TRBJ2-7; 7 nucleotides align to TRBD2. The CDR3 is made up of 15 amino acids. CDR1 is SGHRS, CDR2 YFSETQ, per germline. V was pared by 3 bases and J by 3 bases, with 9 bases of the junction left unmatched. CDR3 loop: CASSWVSGEGYEQYF. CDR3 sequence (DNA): TGCGCCAGCAGCTGGGTCAGCGGGGAAGGCTACGAGCAGTACTTC.

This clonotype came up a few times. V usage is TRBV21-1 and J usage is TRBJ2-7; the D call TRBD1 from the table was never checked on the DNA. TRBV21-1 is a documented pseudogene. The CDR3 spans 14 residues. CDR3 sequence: CAPRPDRVVYEQYF. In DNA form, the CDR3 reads TGTGCCCCTCGGCCGGACAGGGTCGTGTACGAGCAGTACTTC.

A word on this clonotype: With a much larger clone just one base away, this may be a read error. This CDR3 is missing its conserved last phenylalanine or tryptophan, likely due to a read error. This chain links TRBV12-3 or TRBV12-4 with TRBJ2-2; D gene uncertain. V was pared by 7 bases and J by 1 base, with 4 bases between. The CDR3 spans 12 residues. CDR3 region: CASTRNTGELFL. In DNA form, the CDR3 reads TGTGCCAGCACCAGGAACACCGGGGAGCTGTTTTTA.

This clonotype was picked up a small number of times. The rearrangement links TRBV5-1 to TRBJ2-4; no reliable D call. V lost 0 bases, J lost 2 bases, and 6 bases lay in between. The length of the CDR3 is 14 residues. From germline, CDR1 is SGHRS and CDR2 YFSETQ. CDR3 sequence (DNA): TGCGCCAGCAGCTTGGAACAGTCCAAAAACATTCAGTACTTC. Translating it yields CASSLEQSKNIQYF.

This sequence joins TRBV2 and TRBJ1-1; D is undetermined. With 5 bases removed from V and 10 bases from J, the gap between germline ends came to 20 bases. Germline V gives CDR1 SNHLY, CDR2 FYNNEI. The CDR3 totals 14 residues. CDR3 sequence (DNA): TGTGCCAGCAGTATAGACGGACTAGGCCGGACAGCTTTCTTT. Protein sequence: CASSIDGLGRTAFF.

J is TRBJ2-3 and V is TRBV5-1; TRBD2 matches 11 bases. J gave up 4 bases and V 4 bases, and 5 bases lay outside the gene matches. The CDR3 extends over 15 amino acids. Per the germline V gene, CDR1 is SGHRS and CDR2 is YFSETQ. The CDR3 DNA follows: TGCGCCAGCAGCAAGTTAGCGGGGGGGGCAGATACGCAGTATTTT. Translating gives CASSKLAGGADTQYF.

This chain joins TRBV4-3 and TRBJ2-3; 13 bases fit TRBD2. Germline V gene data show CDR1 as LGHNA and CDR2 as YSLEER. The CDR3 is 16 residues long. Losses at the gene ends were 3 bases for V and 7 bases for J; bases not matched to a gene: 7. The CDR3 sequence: CASSQEGTSGKHTQYF. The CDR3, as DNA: TGCGCCAGCAGCCAGGAAGGGACTAGCGGGAAGCATACGCAGTATTTT.

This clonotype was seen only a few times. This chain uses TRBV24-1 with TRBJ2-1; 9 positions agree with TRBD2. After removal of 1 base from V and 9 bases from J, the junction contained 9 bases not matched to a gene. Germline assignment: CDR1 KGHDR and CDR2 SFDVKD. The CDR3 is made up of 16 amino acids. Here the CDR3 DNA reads TGTGCCACCAGTGATTTTTGGACTAGCGTGGAAACTGAGCAGTTCTTC. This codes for CATSDFWTSVETEQFF.

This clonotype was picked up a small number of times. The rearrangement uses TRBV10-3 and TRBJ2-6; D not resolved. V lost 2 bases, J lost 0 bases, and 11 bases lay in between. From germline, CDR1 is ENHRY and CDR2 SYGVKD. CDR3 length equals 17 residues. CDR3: CAISEPIVSSGANVLTF. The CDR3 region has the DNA TGTGCCATCAGTGAGCCGATCGTATCCTCTGGGGCCAACGTCCTGACTTTC.

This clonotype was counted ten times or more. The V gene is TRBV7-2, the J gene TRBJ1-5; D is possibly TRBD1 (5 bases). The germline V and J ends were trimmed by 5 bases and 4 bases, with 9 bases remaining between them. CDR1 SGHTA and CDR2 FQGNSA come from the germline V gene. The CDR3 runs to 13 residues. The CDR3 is CASSRSGNQPQHF. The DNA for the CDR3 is TGTGCCAGCAGCCGATCAGGGAATCAGCCCCAGCATTTT.

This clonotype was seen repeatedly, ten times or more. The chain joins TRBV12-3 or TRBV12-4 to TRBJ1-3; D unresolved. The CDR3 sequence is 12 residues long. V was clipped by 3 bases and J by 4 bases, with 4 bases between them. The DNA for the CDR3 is TGTGCCAGCAGTTTGCAGGGAAACACCATATATTTT. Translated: CASSLQGNTIYF.

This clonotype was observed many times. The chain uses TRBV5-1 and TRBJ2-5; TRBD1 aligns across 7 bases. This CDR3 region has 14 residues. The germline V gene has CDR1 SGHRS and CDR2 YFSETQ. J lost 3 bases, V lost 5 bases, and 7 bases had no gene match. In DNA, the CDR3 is TGCGCCAGCAGTCCCCGGGACAGCGAAGAGACCCAGTACTTC. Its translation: CASSPRDSEETQYF.